The entry that follows covers one T cell receptor (beta chain) sequence. Its cognate antigen is unknown. This sample was included in a study of T cells after yellow fever vaccination. Losses at the gene ends were 7 bases for V and 7 bases for J; bases not matched to a gene: 7. The germline V gene has CDR1 MNHEY and CDR2 SVGEGT. The CDR3 totals 15 residues. Study-wide results and limits: Primary-vaccination clones mostly resurfaced post-booster (96% CD4, 75% to 90% CD8).

TCRdb ran MiXCR on the 5' RACE reads and lists one entry per CDR3 protein. This sample has about 300,000 distinct CDR3 sequences, with 8.7% found just once. This material consisted of CD4+ T cells sorted from PBMCs, taken 5 days after the yellow fever booster vaccination. The receptor's source is a young man who received the YFV17D yellow fever vaccine. The chain joins TRBV6-2 or TRBV6-3 to TRBJ2-2; 12 bases line up with TRBD1. The CDR3 DNA reads TGTGCCAGCAAGAGGGGACAGGGGGCTGACGGGGAGCTGTTTTTT. It is translated as CASKRGQGADGELFF.